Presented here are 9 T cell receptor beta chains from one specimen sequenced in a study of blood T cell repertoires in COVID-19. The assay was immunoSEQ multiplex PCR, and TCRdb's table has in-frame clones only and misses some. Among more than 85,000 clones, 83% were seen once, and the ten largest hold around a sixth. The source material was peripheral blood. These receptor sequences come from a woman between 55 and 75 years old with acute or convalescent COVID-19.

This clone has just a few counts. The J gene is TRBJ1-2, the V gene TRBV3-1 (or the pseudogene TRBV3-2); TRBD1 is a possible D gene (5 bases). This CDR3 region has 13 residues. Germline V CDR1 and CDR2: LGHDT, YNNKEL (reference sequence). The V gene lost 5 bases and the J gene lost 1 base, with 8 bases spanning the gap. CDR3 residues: CASSGDSNYGYTF. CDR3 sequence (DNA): TGTGCCAGCAGCGGAGACAGTAACTATGGCTACACCTTC.

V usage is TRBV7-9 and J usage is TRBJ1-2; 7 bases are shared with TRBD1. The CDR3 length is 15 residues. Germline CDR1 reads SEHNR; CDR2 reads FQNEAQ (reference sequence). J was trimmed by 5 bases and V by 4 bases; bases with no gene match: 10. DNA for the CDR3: TGTGCCAGCAGCTCTAGCCTTCGACAGGGATATGGCTACACCTTC. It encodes CASSSSLRQGYGYTF.

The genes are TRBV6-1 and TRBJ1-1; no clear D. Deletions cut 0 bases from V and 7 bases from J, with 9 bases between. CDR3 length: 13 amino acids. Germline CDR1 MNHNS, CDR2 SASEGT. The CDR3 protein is CASSEALRGEAFF. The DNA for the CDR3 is TGTGCCAGCAGTGAAGCGCTCCGGGGTGAAGCTTTCTTT.

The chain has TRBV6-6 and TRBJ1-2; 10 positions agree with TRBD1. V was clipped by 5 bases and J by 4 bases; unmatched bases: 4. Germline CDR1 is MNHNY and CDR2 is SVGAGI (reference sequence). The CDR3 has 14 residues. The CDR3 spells CASSLGQGRYGYTF. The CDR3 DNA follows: TGTGCCAGCAGTCTGGGACAGGGGCGCTATGGCTACACCTTC.

CDR3 sequence: CASSADYPGELFF. DNA for the CDR3: TGCGCCAGCAGTGCGGACTATCCCGGGGAGCTGTTTTTT. The genes are TRBV10-1 and TRBJ2-2; weak D call: TRBD2 (6 bases). CDR3 length: 13 residues. Germline CDR1 reads WNHNN; CDR2 reads SYGVQD (reference sequence). Trimming removed 4 bases from V and 6 bases from J, with 9 bases in between.

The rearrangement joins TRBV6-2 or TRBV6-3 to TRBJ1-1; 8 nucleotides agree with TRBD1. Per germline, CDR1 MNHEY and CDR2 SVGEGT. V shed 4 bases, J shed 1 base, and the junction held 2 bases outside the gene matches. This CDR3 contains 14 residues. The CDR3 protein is CASSFGQGNTEAFF. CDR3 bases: TGTGCCAGCAGTTTCGGACAGGGGAACACTGAAGCTTTCTTT.

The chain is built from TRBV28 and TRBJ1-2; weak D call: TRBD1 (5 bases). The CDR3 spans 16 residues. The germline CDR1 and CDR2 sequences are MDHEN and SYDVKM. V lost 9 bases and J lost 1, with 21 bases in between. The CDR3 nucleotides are TGTGCCAGTGTAACCGGGACTCAACGATATAACTATGGCTACACCTTC. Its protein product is CASVTGTQRYNYGYTF.

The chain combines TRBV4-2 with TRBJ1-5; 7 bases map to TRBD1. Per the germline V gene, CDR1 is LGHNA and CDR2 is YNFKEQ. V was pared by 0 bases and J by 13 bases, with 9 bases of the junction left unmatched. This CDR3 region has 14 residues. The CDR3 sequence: CASSQEGQLGGQHF. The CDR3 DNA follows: TGTGCCAGCAGCCAAGAGGGACAGCTGGGTGGGCAGCATTTT.

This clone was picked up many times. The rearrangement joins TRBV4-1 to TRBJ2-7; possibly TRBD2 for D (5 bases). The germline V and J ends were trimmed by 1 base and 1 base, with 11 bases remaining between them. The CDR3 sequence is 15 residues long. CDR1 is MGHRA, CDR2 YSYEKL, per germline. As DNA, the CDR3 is TGCGCCAGCAGCCAAGGTCTAGCCTGGTCCTACGAGCAGTACTTC. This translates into CASSQGLAWSYEQYF.